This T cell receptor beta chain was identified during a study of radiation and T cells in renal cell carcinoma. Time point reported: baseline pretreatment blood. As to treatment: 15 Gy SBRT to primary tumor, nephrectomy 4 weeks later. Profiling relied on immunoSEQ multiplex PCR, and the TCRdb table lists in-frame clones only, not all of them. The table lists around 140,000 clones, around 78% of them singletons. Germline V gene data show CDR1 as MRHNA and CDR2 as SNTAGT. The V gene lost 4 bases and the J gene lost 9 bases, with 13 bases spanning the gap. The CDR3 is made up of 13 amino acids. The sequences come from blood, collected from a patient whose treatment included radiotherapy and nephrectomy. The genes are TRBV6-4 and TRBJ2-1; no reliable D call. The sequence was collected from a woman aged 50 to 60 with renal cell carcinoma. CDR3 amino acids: CASSALWSSEQFF. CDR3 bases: TGTGCCAGCAGTGCCCTTTGGTCTAGTGAGCAGTTCTTC.